The TCR beta chain described here comes from a study of T cells in Graves' hyperthyroidism and ophthalmopathy (dated by TCRdb to the late 2010s). Regarding the complete study: Peripheral blood samples were taken at initial diagnosis, before any treatment was given. To identify distinguishing TCR V-J signatures, a discovery cohort of around 100 patients was used, comprising 40 to 45 with Graves' ophthalmopathy and some 60 with stable Graves' hyperthyroidism. Prospective prediction of ophthalmopathy was tested in an independent validation cohort of some 20 hyperthyroidism patients and 17 patients who later progressed to ophthalmopathy. The 100 discovery patients were randomly split 7:3 into training and test sets. The study also compared thyroid tissue and blood T-cell repertoires from five or six Graves' hyperthyroidism patients. Once sampling was done, hyperthyroidism patients were given methimazole at a starting dose of 30 mg daily, whereas ophthalmopathy patients were given high-dose intravenous methylprednisolone. According to the paper, TCR Vbeta CDR3 sequencing was carried out on approximately 140 peripheral blood samples, which came from approximately 43 ophthalmopathy, under 80 hyperthyroidism and roughly 17 progressor patients.

The TCR beta CDR3 regions were amplified from RNA transcripts. For the first round of RT-PCR on the TCR CDR3, the HTBI primer set was used together with the Qiagen OneStep RT-PCR kit. Libraries were constructed in a second round of multiplex PCR, after which size selection and purification were performed. The libraries were sequenced on an Illumina HiSeq2000 using paired-end 100 bp reads. Per the authors' processing: SOAPnuke was used to process the raw data, removing reads that contained adapters or uncalled bases, had a mean Phred below 15, or lacked an exact match to the constant primer or identifier. COPE v1.2.5 was used to merge the high-quality paired reads, and each unique nucleotide sequence was defined as a clonotype. MiTCR v1.1 was used to align clonotypes to the IMGT TRBV, TRBD and TRBJ reference segments. The analysis was restricted to V-J combinations with a frequency above 0.0001, which together covered 99.2% of the repertoires. A TCS score was defined as the ratio of F50 (clonal expansion) to E x V (chaos), with BLOSUM62-based TCRdist applied between CDR3 peptides within each V-J. Welch's t-statistics and random forest reduced several hundred V-J features to 13, which were used in a naive Bayes classifier (R e1071). Using fastp trimming at Q25 and MiXCR clonotype assembly, TCRdb reanalyzed the public sequencing data and kept in-frame beta chains. Each CDR3 protein appears once, grouped with its most common genes and DNA. TCRdb, not the authors, supplied the V and J calls. This sample gives 450,000 to 650,000 distinct CDR3 sequences in total; over 15% of them show up just once. The top ten constitute roughly 18% of the sample.

Overall study results and their limits: No statistical method was used to fix the sample size in advance, and group allocation was not hidden from the investigators. In validation, the model predicted progression to ophthalmopathy with about 71% sensitivity and 72% to 85% specificity, a median of 6.5 months before onset. Most expanded thyroid clonotypes (frequency above 0.001) were also detected in blood, suggesting blood repertoires may reflect thyroid immune responses. A 13 V-J signature model separated ophthalmopathy from stable hyperthyroidism, with about 88% sensitivity and about 81% specificity in cross-validation and 80%/75% in testing.

As for this clonotype: Its specific antigen is unknown. Nothing much larger sits one base from this clone, and base qualities are not available.

In the ophthalmopathy patients, disease was moderately to severely active, with a Clinical Activity Score of 3 or more, a NOSPECS grade of 4 or more, and a duration of less than 3 months. The study excluded patients with uncontrolled infections, other autoimmune diseases, pregnancy or lactation. Diagnoses relied on clinical symptoms, serum thyroxine and TRAb, thyroid ultrasound and orbital computed tomography. PBMCs were separated from 7.5 to 10 ml of fresh peripheral blood using Ficoll-Paque density gradient centrifugation. Total RNA was extracted using Trizol reagent, and RNA quality was assessed on an Agilent 2100 Bioanalyzer. The CDR3, from cysteine to phenylalanine, totals 14 residues. Only the CDR3 region is kept as DNA, spanning 42 bases read in frame from base 1. The germline V gene (reference sequence) supplies CDR1 MNHEY and CDR2 SMNVEV. At the junction V is shortened by 2 bases and J by 4 bases, with 9 bases in between.

The sequenced sample consisted of blood. The chain was built from TRBV27 and TRBJ1-3, with the D gene too uncertain to name. The sequence was collected from a woman younger than 30 with Graves' ophthalmopathy. The CDR3 here reads CASSLRGEGNTIYF. The nucleotides read TGTGCCAGCAGTTTACGGGGTGAGGGAAACACCATATATTTT.